A single sample gave rise to the 26 T cell receptor beta chains below, sequenced in a study of cytomegalovirus exposure and HLA in healthy donors. Assay used: immunoSEQ multiplex PCR; TCRdb lists only in-frame clones, some missing. The sample has 120,000 to 150,000 clones, roughly 87% seen once. The specimen sequenced was PBMCs. These receptors originate from a man younger than 35 in good health and CMV-seropositive.

This chain joins TRBV18 and TRBJ2-7, with D possibly being TRBD2 (5 bases). The V end lost 4 bases, the J end lost 0 bases, and 13 bases lay between the germline ends. Germline assignment: CDR1 KGHSH and CDR2 LQKENI. The CDR3 has 15 amino acids. CDR3 coding DNA: TGTGCCAGCTCACTTATCTTGGGAGACTCCTACGAGCAGTACTTC. It encodes CASSLILGDSYEQYF. The full variable domain, rest sourced from reference TRBV18 and TRBJ2-7, is NAGVMQNPRHLVRRRGQEARLRCSPMKGHSHVYWYRQLPEEGLKFMVYLQKENIIDESGMPKERFSAEFPKEGPSILRIQQVVRGDSAAYFCASSLILGDSYEQYFGPGTRLTVT.

This chain connects TRBV5-1 to TRBJ1-2, with D possibly TRBD1 on 6 matching bases. The germline gives CDR1 SGHRS, CDR2 YFSETQ. V was shortened by 4 bases and J by 3 bases, with 19 bases between the two germline ends. The CDR3 sequence is 16 residues long. CDR3 sequence reads: CASSQGDRPADYGYTF. DNA for the CDR3: TGCGCCAGCAGCCAAGGAGACAGGCCCGCGGACTATGGCTACACCTTC.

J is TRBJ1-1 and V is TRBV7-2, with unresolved D. V gave up 0 bases and J gave up 5 bases, with 13 bases separating them. The CDR3 contains 15 residues. Germline CDR1 reads SGHTA; CDR2 reads FQGNSA. CDR3 in amino acids: CASSLAGRIVTEAFF. The CDR3 DNA sequence: TGTGCCAGCAGCTTAGCTGGCAGGATTGTGACTGAAGCTTTCTTT.

This chain's CDR3 is CASSQVGAGGQFF. In DNA, the CDR3 is TGTGCCAGCAGCCAAGTGGGAGCGGGAGGGCAGTTCTTC. The V gene is TRBV4-2, the J gene TRBJ2-1; 9 nucleotides match TRBD2. CDR3 size: 13 residues. V shed 1 base and J 12 bases; nucleotides not matched to a gene: 4. Looked up from germline, CDR1 is LGHNA and CDR2 is YNFKEQ.

The chain has TRBV6-1 and TRBJ2-1; 7 nucleotides match TRBD2. The CDR3 consists of 15 residues. With V trimmed by 4 bases and J by 2 bases, 5 bases remained unmatched. Per germline, CDR1 MNHNS and CDR2 SASEGT. The CDR3, as DNA: TGTGCCAGCAGTGCTCTAGCGGAAACCTACAATGAGCAGTTCTTC. Its protein product is CASSALAETYNEQFF.

The chain employs TRBV7-9 and TRBJ1-6; D remains ambiguous. Germline values: CDR1 SEHNR, CDR2 FQNEAQ (reference sequence). The germline V and J ends were trimmed by 0 bases and 10 bases, with 13 bases remaining between them. The CDR3 covers 15 residues. This chain's CDR3 is CASSLAAELRSPLHF. The CDR3 DNA sequence: TGTGCCAGCAGCTTAGCGGCAGAATTGAGGTCACCCCTCCACTTT.

This sequence joins TRBV5-1 and TRBJ1-4, with D hard to call. This CDR3 spans 15 amino acids. Looked up from germline, CDR1 is SGHRS and CDR2 is YFSETQ. Trimming shortened V by 1 base and J by 8 bases, and 15 bases separated the two germline ends. The CDR3 nucleotides are TGCGCCAGCAGCTTGTTCCCGGGTGGTGGGGAAAAACTGTTTTTT. The encoded protein is CASSLFPGGGEKLFF.

The rearrangement joins TRBV6-6 to TRBJ2-3, with 12 bases matching TRBD2. Germline loops: CDR1 MNHNY, CDR2 SVGAGI (reference sequence). V lost 7 bases and J lost 6; bases outside the gene matches: 8. The length of the CDR3 is 15 residues. In DNA form, the CDR3 reads TGTGCCAGCAACACACTAGCGGGGGGCAGTGATACGCAGTATTTT. It yields the protein CASNTLAGGSDTQYF.

This clone was observed once. At one end the junction does not follow the germline gene, possibly because of a read error. The V gene is TRBV4-1, the J gene TRBJ2-7, with TRBD1 identical over 7 bases. Germline V lookup: CDR1 MGHRA, CDR2 YSYEKL. The CDR3 loop spans 15 amino acids. CDR3 coding DNA: TGCGCCAGCAGCCAAACCGGGACAGCCTCCGACGAGCAGTACTTC. Translation: CASSQTGTASDEQYF.

The chain is built from TRBV19 and TRBJ1-2; 7 nucleotides agree with TRBD1. CDR1 is LNHDA, CDR2 SQIVND, per germline (reference sequence). V dropped 6 bases and J dropped 4; count of bases not matched to a gene: 14. CDR3 size: 16 residues. This CDR3 is CASRRTDIRDSYGYTF. In DNA, the CDR3 is TGTGCCAGTAGGAGAACCGATATACGGGACAGCTATGGCTACACCTTC.

This clone was detected once. The rearrangement uses TRBV11-3 and TRBJ1-1; no clear D. The CDR3 spans 14 residues. The V and J ends lost 5 bases and 0 bases respectively, with 10 bases between them. Germline V gene data show CDR1 as SGHNT and CDR2 as YENEEA. The CDR3 loop reads CASSSGRMNTEAFF. CDR3 nucleotides: TGTGCCAGCAGCAGCGGACGGATGAACACTGAAGCTTTCTTT.

This chain links TRBV10-3 with TRBJ1-1, with D unresolved. V was pared by 8 bases and J by 1 base, with 11 bases between. Germline CDR1 and CDR2: ENHRY and SYGVKD. This CDR3 comprises 13 residues. This CDR3 is CAIRGSENTEAFF. The DNA of the CDR3 is TGTGCCATCCGGGGATCCGAGAACACTGAAGCTTTCTTT.

The J gene is TRBJ2-7, the V gene TRBV5-4, with D possibly matching TRBD1 (7 bases). CDR1 is SGHNT, CDR2 YYREEE, per germline (reference sequence). Trimming took 4 bases from V and 5 from J, leaving 19 bases between them. The CDR3 loop spans 15 amino acids. The CDR3 DNA is TGTGCCAGCAGCACCCTGGAGGGGGCTGGGGACGAGCAGTACTTC. Protein sequence: CASSTLEGAGDEQYF. Together with reference TRBV5-4 and TRBJ2-7, the CDR3 gives the full variable domain: ETGVTQSPTHLIKTRGQQVTLRCSSQSGHNTVSWYQQALGQGPQFIFQYYREEENGRGNFPPRFSGLQFPNYSSELNVNALELDDSALYLCASSTLEGAGDEQYFGPGTRLTVT.

CDR3 in amino acids: CSVEGDSGNTGELFF. The CDR3, as DNA: TGCAGCGTTGAAGGGGATAGCGGGAACACCGGGGAGCTGTTTTTT. This chain uses TRBV29-1 with TRBJ2-2; D is possibly TRBD2 (6 bases). V lost 1 base to trimming and J lost 1 base, with 10 bases between them. The CDR3 sequence is 15 residues long. Germline assignment: CDR1 SQVTM and CDR2 ANQGSEA.

This chain uses TRBV4-1 with TRBJ2-1; maybe TRBD1 (6 bases). CDR3 length equals 17 residues. V gave up 0 bases and J gave up 3 bases, with 15 bases separating them. The germline V gene has CDR1 MGHRA and CDR2 YSYEKL. The CDR3 DNA follows: TGCGCCAGCAGCCAAGAGCCAGGGGCAAAGGGCTACAATGAGCAGTTCTTC. Its translation: CASSQEPGAKGYNEQFF.

The chain is built from TRBV30 and TRBJ1-1; a possible D gene is TRBD1 (6 bases). CDR1 and CDR2 (germline): GTSNPN, SVGIG (reference sequence). Trimming left V 4 bases short and J 7 bases short, with 13 bases between. The CDR3 extends over 12 amino acids. As DNA, the CDR3 is TGTGCCTGGATAAAACAGGGTCTTGAAGCTTTCTTT. This sequence encodes CAWIKQGLEAFF.

This clone came up a few times. The rearrangement joins TRBV7-2 to TRBJ1-6; D not certain. The CDR3 extends over 13 amino acids. In germline, CDR1 is SGHTA, CDR2 FQGNSA. The V gene lost 5 bases and the J gene lost 9 bases, with 11 bases spanning the gap. In DNA form, the CDR3 reads TGTGCCAGCAGCCCAGTTGGCGGTTCACCCCTCCACTTT. As protein: CASSPVGGSPLHF.

This chain joins TRBV2 and TRBJ2-3; possible D gene TRBD2, 5 bases. V gave up 1 base and J gave up 6 bases, with 8 bases separating them. Germline-derived CDR1 and CDR2 are SNHLY and FYNNEI. The CDR3 extends over 13 amino acids. CDR3 region: CASSEEGGDTQYF. The CDR3 region has the DNA TGTGCCAGCAGTGAAGAAGGAGGCGATACGCAGTATTTT.

This chain uses TRBV27 with TRBJ2-5; 7 nucleotides agree with TRBD2. The CDR3 sequence is 16 residues long. Germline V gives CDR1 MNHEY, CDR2 SMNVEV (reference sequence). The trim removed 3 bases at V and 1 base at J, leaving 8 bases unmatched. The CDR3 loop reads CASSLGSSGLQETQYF. In DNA, the CDR3 is TGTGCCAGCAGTTTGGGTTCTAGCGGCCTCCAAGAGACCCAGTACTTC.

The chain uses TRBV5-8 and TRBJ2-1; D is unresolved. Germline V gives CDR1 SGHTS, CDR2 YDEGEE. The ends were cut back, 0 bases at V and 13 bases at J, with 11 bases in the middle. The CDR3 has 12 residues. In DNA form, the CDR3 reads TGTGCCAGCAGCTTGGGCGGAACGTTCCAGTTCTTC. It yields the protein CASSLGGTFQFF.

Note on this clone: Relative to the germline gene, one junction end is altered; a read error may explain this. The J gene is TRBJ2-3, the V gene TRBV5-1; tentatively, D is TRBD2 (6 bases). The CDR3 runs to 14 residues. From germline, CDR1 is SGHRS and CDR2 YFSETQ. DNA for the CDR3: TGCGCCAGCAGCTCCGCCGGGGAAGGGAGGACCTTTTGTTTT. Its protein is CASSSAGEGRTFCF. The full variable domain, completed using reference TRBV5-1 and TRBJ2-3, is KAGVTQTPRYLIKTRGQQVTLSCSPISGHRSVSWYQQTPGQGLQFLFEYFSETQRNKGNFPGRFSGRQFSNSRSEMNVSTLELGDSALYLCASSSAGEGRTFCFGPGTRLTVL.

The chain recombines TRBV30 with TRBJ1-1, with D unresolved. CDR3 size: 13 residues. V lost 3 bases, J lost 8 bases, and 16 bases lay in between. Germline V CDR1 and CDR2: GTSNPN, SVGIG (reference sequence). CDR3 DNA: TGTGCCTGGAGCGATGGGCATATCCGGGAAGCTTTCTTT. Its protein is CAWSDGHIREAFF.

The CDR3 nucleotides are TGCGCCAGCAGCCCGCCTGGTCTTAGCTCCTACAATGAGCAGTTCTTC. It specifies CASSPPGLSSYNEQFF. The chain uses TRBV5-1 and TRBJ2-1; no clear D. V dropped 4 bases and J dropped 0 bases, with 14 bases sitting between them. Germline V gives CDR1 SGHRS, CDR2 YFSETQ. CDR3 length equals 16 residues. Complete variable domain (other parts from reference TRBV5-1 and TRBJ2-1): KAGVTQTPRYLIKTRGQQVTLSCSPISGHRSVSWYQQTPGQGLQFLFEYFSETQRNKGNFPGRFSGRQFSNSRSEMNVSTLELGDSALYLCASSPPGLSSYNEQFFGPGTRLTVL.

The rearrangement uses TRBV5-8 and TRBJ2-7; TRBD1 agrees at 8 bases. The junction had 6 bases not matched to a gene; V was cut back by 7 bases and J by 3 bases. Germline values: CDR1 SGHTS, CDR2 YDEGEE. The CDR3 is 13 amino acids. The CDR3 region has the DNA TGTGCCAGCCTGGGACAGGTTGACTACGAGCAGTACTTC. Protein: CASLGQVDYEQYF.

The chain joins TRBV5-6 to TRBJ1-1; D gene uncertain. V lost 1 base to trimming and J lost 10 bases, with 17 bases between them. Germline CDR1 SGHDT, CDR2 YYEEEE. CDR3 length equals 14 residues. The CDR3 DNA reads TGTGCCAGCAGCTTGTTCAATGGCGGGCGGAGAGCTTTCTTT. This encodes CASSLFNGGRRAFF.

The chain combines TRBV18 with TRBJ2-1; possible D gene TRBD2, 7 bases. The CDR3 spans 14 residues. Trimming left V 6 bases short and J 10 bases short, with 19 bases between. Per the germline V gene, CDR1 is KGHSH and CDR2 is LQKENI. CDR3 sequence reads: CASSPVRGHGEQFF. The CDR3 DNA is TGTGCCAGCTCCCCCGTGCGGGGGCACGGGGAGCAGTTCTTC. Filled out from reference TRBV18 and TRBJ2-1, the complete variable domain reads NAGVMQNPRHLVRRRGQEARLRCSPMKGHSHVYWYRQLPEEGLKFMVYLQKENIIDESGMPKERFSAEFPKEGPSILRIQQVVRGDSAAYFCASSPVRGHGEQFFGPGTRLTVL.